The clone carrying this TCR beta chain turned up a few times. Its cognate antigen is unknown. The sample is drawn from a study of T cells after yellow fever vaccination. A single record per CDR3 protein comes from TCRdb applying MiXCR to the 5' RACE reads. The sample consists of 620,000 or so distinct CDR3 sequences, around 17% of them appearing once. General observations from the study: Post-booster reappearance was seen for most primary-vaccination clones (about 96% CD4, around 90% CD8). Repertoires sorted by FACS could include abundant clonotypes that are contaminants from the bulk population.

Germline V CDR1 and CDR2: SGHTA, FQGNSA. The CDR3 runs to 15 residues. Trimming pared 4 bases from V and 2 bases from J, leaving 15 bases between. The chain carries TRBV7-2 and TRBJ2-7; perhaps TRBD1 as D (6 bases). The TCR originated in a young man who received the YFV17D yellow fever vaccine. The input for sequencing was PBMCs, taken more than 4 days after the first yellow fever vaccination. CDR3 amino acids: CASSSGTLGAYEQYF. Here the CDR3 DNA reads TGTGCCAGCAGCTCCGGGACATTGGGGGCCTACGAGCAGTACTTC.